The 32 T cell receptor beta chains given below trace back to one sample, sequenced in a study of blood T cell repertoires in COVID-19. Some clones are missing from TCRdb's copy, which holds only in-frame ones; the method was immunoSEQ multiplex PCR. The sample consists of 350,000 to 450,000 clones, approximately 86% of them appearing once. The sequenced sample was peripheral blood. Source of these receptors: a woman between 55 and 75 years old with COVID-19, enrolled during active disease.

This rearrangement joins TRBV6-1 to TRBJ2-4, with TRBD1 matching 7 bases. Germline trimming cut 0 bases from V and 3 bases from J; bases unmatched to any gene: 8. Germline CDR1 reads MNHNS; CDR2 reads SASEGT. This CDR3 has 17 amino acids. Here the CDR3 reads CASSEAWQGVFKNIQYF. CDR3 sequence (DNA): TGTGCCAGCAGTGAAGCGTGGCAGGGGGTTTTCAAAAACATTCAGTACTTC.

The V and J genes are TRBV24-1 and TRBJ2-3, with 10 bases matching TRBD2. V gave up 3 bases and J gave up 4 bases; unmatched junction bases: 6. The length of the CDR3 is 16 residues. The germline V gene has CDR1 KGHDR and CDR2 SFDVKD. The DNA of the CDR3 is TGTGCCACCAGTGATGGAGCGGGGGGGCGGGCAGATACGCAGTATTTT. Its protein product is CATSDGAGGRADTQYF.

The rearrangement joins TRBV6-5 to TRBJ1-2; the D gene is possibly TRBD1 (6 bases). Trimming pared 4 bases from V and 4 bases from J, leaving 13 bases between. The CDR3 spans 14 residues. The V gene's germline CDR1 is MNHEY and CDR2 SVGAGI. In nucleotides, the CDR3 is TGTGCCAGCAGTTCGCCGGGAGGGGGCTATGGCTACACCTTC. It is translated as CASSSPGGGYGYTF.

The chain employs TRBV28 and TRBJ1-2, with D possibly TRBD1 on 6 matching bases. V dropped 8 bases and J dropped 6 bases, with 19 bases sitting between them. CDR3 size: 14 residues. The germline V gene encodes CDR1 MDHEN and CDR2 SYDVKM. The CDR3 coding sequence is TGTGCCAGCCGAGACGGGGGGCCTAGGGATGGCTACACCTTC. Translated: CASRDGGPRDGYTF.

The rearrangement links TRBV5-1 to TRBJ1-1; 9 positions agree with TRBD1. Losses at the gene ends were 4 bases for V and 4 bases for J; bases not matched to a gene: 5. Germline values: CDR1 SGHRS, CDR2 YFSETQ. This CDR3 is built from 14 residues. For the CDR3, the DNA is TGCGCCAGCAGCCTAGACAGGGGGGGCACTGAAGCTTTCTTT. This translates into CASSLDRGGTEAFF. Using reference TRBV5-1 and TRBJ1-1 for the parts outside the CDR3, the full variable domain is KAGVTQTPRYLIKTRGQQVTLSCSPISGHRSVSWYQQTPGQGLQFLFEYFSETQRNKGNFPGRFSGRQFSNSRSEMNVSTLELGDSALYLCASSLDRGGTEAFFGQGTRLTVV.

At least ten counts were recorded for this clone. This sequence joins TRBV9 and TRBJ2-1; weak D call: TRBD1 (5 bases). CDR3 size: 14 residues. V shed 0 bases and J shed 4 bases, with 8 bases lying between them. Germline V gene data show CDR1 as SGDLS and CDR2 as YYNGEE. The CDR3 sequence: CASSVGGAYNEQFF. The CDR3, as DNA: TGTGCCAGCAGCGTAGGTGGGGCTTACAATGAGCAGTTCTTC. The full variable domain, in which reference TRBV9 and TRBJ2-1 provide the parts outside the CDR3, is DSGVTQTPKHLITATGQRVTLRCSPRSGDLSVYWYQQSLDQGLQFLIQYYNGEERAKGNILERFSAQQFPDLHSELNLSSLELGDSALYFCASSVGGAYNEQFFGPGTRLTVL.

This sequence joins TRBV5-1 and TRBJ1-3; possible D gene TRBD1, 5 bases. This CDR3 comprises 15 residues. Germline loops: CDR1 SGHRS, CDR2 YFSETQ. V lost 7 bases to trimming and J lost 0 bases, with 14 bases between them. The CDR3 sequence: CASRPTGSSGNTIYF. In nucleotides, the CDR3 is TGCGCCAGCCGGCCCACAGGCAGCTCTGGAAACACCATATATTTT.

The genes are TRBV7-8 and TRBJ2-2; TRBD1 aligns across 7 bases. J lost 3 bases, V lost 6 bases, and 7 bases had no gene match. From germline, CDR1 is SGHVS and CDR2 FQNEAQ. CDR3 length: 15 amino acids. The CDR3 DNA is TGTGCCAGCAGTTTAATTGACAGGGACACCGGGGAGCTGTTTTTT. This translates into CASSLIDRDTGELFF.

The rearrangement joins TRBV3-1 (or the pseudogene TRBV3-2) to TRBJ1-5, with unresolved D. V was trimmed by 1 base and J by 1 base, leaving 14 bases between them. Germline V gene data show CDR1 as LGHDT and CDR2 as YNNKEL (reference sequence). The CDR3 is 17 residues long. The CDR3 is CASSQVRGRVSNQPQHF. The CDR3 nucleotides read TGTGCCAGCAGCCAAGTTCGGGGTAGGGTGAGCAATCAGCCCCAGCATTTT.

This chain joins TRBV12-3 or TRBV12-4 and TRBJ1-4; D possibly corresponds to TRBD1 (6 bases). Between the trimmed V and J ends, which lost 6 bases and 5 bases, there was a span of 10 bases. The CDR3 runs 13 residues. The DNA for the CDR3 is TGTGCCAGCAGGGGGGACACCAATGAAAAACTGTTTTTT. This translates into CASRGDTNEKLFF.

This chain links TRBV12-3 or TRBV12-4 with TRBJ1-1; D is uncertain. V was clipped by 4 bases and J by 8 bases, with 14 bases between them. CDR3 length equals 13 residues. CDR3 coding DNA: TGTGCCAGCAGTTCAATAAGCGCGAGCGAAGCTTTCTTT. This translates into CASSSISASEAFF.

This clone was counted between two and nine times. The J gene is TRBJ2-7, the V gene TRBV18, with 7 nucleotides matching TRBD2. The CDR3 covers 14 residues. Germline loops: CDR1 KGHSH, CDR2 LQKENI. The junction had 5 bases not matched to a gene; V was cut back by 6 bases and J by 0 bases. As DNA, the CDR3 is TGTGCCAGCTCGACGTCTAGCGGCTCCTACGAGCAGTACTTC. The encoded protein is CASSTSSGSYEQYF.

The chain uses TRBV9 and TRBJ2-3; unclear D gene. The germline V and J ends were trimmed by 4 bases and 4 bases, with 13 bases remaining between them. CDR1 is SGDLS, CDR2 YYNGEE, per germline. The CDR3 extends over 14 amino acids. CDR3: CASSLGPMADTQYF. The CDR3 DNA sequence: TGTGCCAGCAGCCTGGGCCCTATGGCAGATACGCAGTATTTT.

This clone has a single count. The chain links TRBV7-9 to TRBJ1-2; 8 nucleotides agree with TRBD1. The CDR3 covers 19 residues. V was clipped by 4 bases and J by 3 bases; unmatched bases: 19. Per germline, CDR1 SEHNR and CDR2 FQNEAQ (reference sequence). The CDR3 nucleotides read TGTGCCAGCAGCTCCAGACCGACAGGGGCCTCATTCGCGGACTATGGCTACACCTTC. Translated, it gives CASSSRPTGASFADYGYTF.

The chain recombines TRBV27 with TRBJ2-6; possibly TRBD1 for D (6 bases). Germline CDR1 is MNHEY and CDR2 is SMNVEV (reference sequence). This CDR3 comprises 14 residues. V lost 6 bases and J 4 bases, leaving 10 bases between the germline ends. CDR3 residues: CASRWTVGANVLTF. The CDR3 bases are TGTGCCAGCAGATGGACAGTCGGGGCCAACGTCCTGACTTTC.

This sequence joins TRBV4-3 and TRBJ2-5; 7 bases align to TRBD1. Germline V gene lookup returns CDR1 LGHNA and CDR2 YSLEER. The V and J ends lost 4 bases and 2 bases, in that order; junction bases with no gene match: 7. The CDR3 sequence is 15 residues long. In nucleotides, the CDR3 is TGCGCCAGCAGCCTAGACAGGGTGCAGCAAGAGACCCAGTACTTC. Amino acid sequence: CASSLDRVQQETQYF.

The J gene is TRBJ1-2, the V gene TRBV5-1; 11 bases fit TRBD1. This CDR3 has 15 residues. The J segment lost 8 bases and the V segment lost 0 bases, leaving 6 bases of the junction unmatched. The germline V gene encodes CDR1 SGHRS and CDR2 YFSETQ. The CDR3 is CASSLAGQGAGGYTF. The CDR3 nucleotides are TGCGCCAGCAGCTTGGCCGGACAGGGGGCAGGAGGCTACACCTTC.

The V call is TRBV4-1, the J call TRBJ2-1, with D possibly being TRBD2 (5 bases). CDR1 is MGHRA and CDR2 is YSYEKL in the germline V gene. This CDR3 contains 18 residues. V was shortened by 4 bases and J by 0 bases, with 19 bases between the two germline ends. The CDR3 is CASSLSRVTRSSYNEQFF. In nucleotides, the CDR3 is TGCGCCAGCAGCCTTTCGAGGGTAACTAGGAGCTCCTACAATGAGCAGTTCTTC.

V and J are TRBV19 and TRBJ2-2; no definite D call. The CDR3 is 11 residues long. Germline loops: CDR1 LNHDA, CDR2 SQIVND (reference sequence). V was cut by 3 bases and J by 9 bases, with 5 bases left in between. The CDR3 coding sequence is TGTGCCAGTAGTATTGGCCGGGAGCTGTTTTTT. It codes for CASSIGRELFF. The full variable domain, in which reference TRBV19 and TRBJ2-2 provide the parts outside the CDR3, is DGGITQSPKYLFRKEGQNVTLSCEQNLNHDAMYWYRQDPGQGLRLIYYSQIVNDFQKGDIAEGYSVSREKKESFPLTVTSAQKNPTAFYLCASSIGRELFFGEGSRLTVL.

The chain is built from TRBV5-1 and TRBJ2-5, with D hard to call. The CDR3 is made up of 13 amino acids. CDR1 is SGHRS and CDR2 is YFSETQ in the germline V gene. Trimming cost V 1 base and J 3 bases, with 7 bases left between them. DNA of the CDR3: TGCGCCAGCAGCTTGCACCAGGAAGAGACCCAGTACTTC. Translating it yields CASSLHQEETQYF.

The chain recombines TRBV19 with TRBJ2-6; D is perhaps TRBD2 (5 bases). The germline gives CDR1 LNHDA, CDR2 SQIVND (reference sequence). The CDR3 is 18 amino acids. V was shortened by 5 bases and J by 4 bases, with 21 bases between the two germline ends. CDR3 in amino acids: CASSGGRVSGLGANVLTF. CDR3 bases: TGTGCCAGTAGTGGAGGACGGGTTTCTGGGTTAGGGGCCAACGTCCTGACTTTC. Full variable domain (remainder filled in from reference TRBV19 and TRBJ2-6): DGGITQSPKYLFRKEGQNVTLSCEQNLNHDAMYWYRQDPGQGLRLIYYSQIVNDFQKGDIAEGYSVSREKKESFPLTVTSAQKNPTAFYLCASSGGRVSGLGANVLTFGAGSRLTVL.

The V gene is TRBV28, the J gene TRBJ1-2, with 10 bases aligning to TRBD1. Germline V CDR1 and CDR2: MDHEN, SYDVKM. Trimming cost V 1 base and J 7 bases; bases outside gene matches: 3. The CDR3 covers 14 residues. The CDR3 spells CASSLLGTGAGYTF. DNA for the CDR3: TGTGCCAGCAGTTTATTGGGGACAGGGGCTGGCTACACCTTC.

This chain uses TRBV30 with TRBJ1-2, with 7 bases fitting TRBD1. CDR1 and CDR2 from the germline V gene are GTSNPN and SVGIG (reference sequence). This CDR3 comprises 17 residues. With V trimmed by 0 bases and J by 6 bases, 16 bases remained unmatched. The CDR3 reads CAWSVRLGGQEDDGYTF. The DNA for the CDR3 is TGTGCCTGGAGTGTACGGTTAGGGGGCCAGGAGGATGATGGCTACACCTTC.

CDR3 sequence: CATSGLGLSTDTQYF. The CDR3 nucleotides read TGTGCCACCAGCGGTTTGGGACTCAGCACAGATACGCAGTATTTT. The rearrangement uses TRBV15 and TRBJ2-3; perhaps TRBD2 as D (6 bases). V was shortened by 5 bases and J by 0 bases, with 12 bases between the two germline ends. The germline V gene has CDR1 LNHNV and CDR2 YYDKDF (reference sequence). The CDR3 length is 15 residues.

The chain couples TRBV9 to TRBJ2-3; TRBD2 is a possible D gene (7 bases). Trimming pared 4 bases from V and 5 bases from J, leaving 20 bases between. CDR3 length equals 16 residues. Germline V CDR1 and CDR2: SGDLS, YYNGEE. Here the CDR3 reads CASSQEGGGAGDTQYF. Written as DNA, the CDR3 is TGTGCCAGCAGCCAAGAAGGGGGGGGCGCTGGAGATACGCAGTATTTT.

This chain joins TRBV28 and TRBJ1-5; 7 bases align to TRBD1. V lost 6 bases and J lost 1; bases outside the gene matches: 12. Germline CDR1 reads MDHEN; CDR2 reads SYDVKM. This CDR3 contains 17 residues. CDR3 in DNA: TGTGCCAGCAGAAAGGACAGGAAGGGTAGAAGCAATCAGCCCCAGCATTTT. This gives the protein CASRKDRKGRSNQPQHF.

V usage is TRBV20-1 and J usage is TRBJ2-3; 11 bases are shared with TRBD2. Trimming took 6 bases from V and 5 from J; bases not matched to a gene: 7. This CDR3 comprises 14 residues. In germline, CDR1 is DFQATT, CDR2 SNEGSKA (reference sequence). CDR3 residues: CSASSGGAVDTQYF. CDR3 DNA sequence: TGCAGTGCCAGTAGCGGGGGGGCAGTAGATACGCAGTATTTT.

The J gene is TRBJ1-2, the V gene TRBV2, with 8 bases aligning to TRBD1. Germline assignment: CDR1 SNHLY and CDR2 FYNNEI. The CDR3 loop spans 13 amino acids. J was trimmed by 6 bases and V by 7 bases; bases with no gene match: 7. The CDR3 sequence: CASKPTGVDGYTF. The CDR3 nucleotides read TGTGCCAGCAAGCCGACAGGGGTAGATGGCTACACCTTC.

This chain connects TRBV12-3 or TRBV12-4 to TRBJ2-1; D remains unclear. There are 13 residues in the CDR3. The ends were cut back, 0 bases at V and 9 bases at J, with 9 bases in the middle. The CDR3 coding sequence is TGTGCCAGCAGTTTAGCGCGGCTCGGTGAGCAGTTCTTC. Protein sequence: CASSLARLGEQFF.

The rearrangement links TRBV29-1 to TRBJ1-1; D gene unclear. CDR1 and CDR2 (germline): SQVTM, ANQGSEA. This CDR3 comprises 12 residues. The ends were cut back, 4 bases at V and 1 base at J, with 7 bases in the middle. The DNA for the CDR3 is TGCAGCGTTGCCAGTGGGAACACTGAAGCTTTCTTT. As protein: CSVASGNTEAFF.

This chain links TRBV5-5 with TRBJ1-1; TRBD1 agrees at 7 bases. The CDR3 sequence is 19 residues long. The trim removed 1 base at V and 1 base at J, leaving 16 bases unmatched. Per the germline V gene, CDR1 is SGHKS and CDR2 is YYEKEE (reference sequence). The CDR3 DNA is TGTGCCAGCAGCTTGATTATCGGTAGGCAGGGGGAAGGGAACACTGAAGCTTTCTTT. Amino acids: CASSLIIGRQGEGNTEAFF.

This clone was counted once. This chain uses TRBV15 with TRBJ1-5, with D unresolved. Deletions cut 5 bases from V and 4 bases from J, with 12 bases between. The germline CDR1 and CDR2 sequences are LNHNV and YYDKDF (reference sequence). CDR3 length: 14 residues. For the CDR3, the DNA is TGTGCCACCAGCGGCGACATGGGTAATCAGCCCCAGCATTTT. Its translation is CATSGDMGNQPQHF.